The sequence of this T cell receptor (beta chain) was determined in a study of shared clonotypes between healthy human individuals. Study details: CD8 memory received one plate per donor, CD8 naive two, CD4 memory three and CD4 naive three.

This CDR3 spans 13 amino acids. V was pared by 4 bases and J by 9 bases, with 7 bases of the junction left unmatched. Germline CDR1 SGHDT, CDR2 YYEEEE. Naive CD8 cells lacked CD45RO, underwent positive selection for CCR7 and left out terminally differentiated effector memory CD45RA+ cells. Method: immunoSEQ multiplex PCR; TCRdb's copy keeps in-frame clones and lacks some. The table includes some 2 million clones, approximately 95% detected once. The sequence was collected from a man between 18 and 29 years old in good health. The sample consisted of naive CD8+ T cells sorted from blood. This rearrangement joins TRBV5-6 to TRBJ2-1, with 7 bases that match TRBD1. The CDR3: CASSMRGGAEQFF. DNA of the CDR3: TGTGCCAGCAGCATGAGAGGGGGCGCTGAGCAGTTCTTC.